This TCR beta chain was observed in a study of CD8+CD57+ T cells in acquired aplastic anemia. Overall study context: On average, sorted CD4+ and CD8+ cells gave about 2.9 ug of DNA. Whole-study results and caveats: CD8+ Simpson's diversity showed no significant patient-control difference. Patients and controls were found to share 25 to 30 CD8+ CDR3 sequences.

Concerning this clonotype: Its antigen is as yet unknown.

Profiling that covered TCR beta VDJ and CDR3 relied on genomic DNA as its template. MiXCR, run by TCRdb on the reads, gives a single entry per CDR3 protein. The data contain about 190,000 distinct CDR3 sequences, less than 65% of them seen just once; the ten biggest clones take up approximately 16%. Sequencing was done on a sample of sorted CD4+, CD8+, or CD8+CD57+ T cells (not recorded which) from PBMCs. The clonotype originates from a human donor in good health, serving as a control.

CDR3 in amino acids: CSARAQGVMDYTQYF. CDR3 nucleotide sequence: TGCAGTGCTAGAGCCCAAGGTGTTATGGATTATACGCAGTATTTT. V and J are TRBV20-1 and TRBJ2-3; D is unresolved. V lost 1 base, J lost 7 bases, and 18 bases lay in between. Germline V gives CDR1 DFQATT, CDR2 SNEGSKA (reference sequence). CDR3 size: 15 residues.